This T cell receptor (beta chain) derives from a study of blood T cell repertoires in COVID-19. Across the study: Samples came from the United States, Italy and Spain, spanning acute and convalescent COVID-19.

Original analysis: The authors estimated nucleated cell counts from reference gene primer amplification. Sequencing was performed with immunoSEQ multiplex PCR; in TCRdb, only in-frame clones are kept and a portion is missing. V and J calls and clone size are given by that table; D and trimming were obtained from the DNA. Of about 100,000 clones detected, around 85% appear once; the ten largest clones hold around a sixth. The receptor was isolated from a woman aged 60-70 years with acute or convalescent COVID-19. Sequencing was done on a sample of peripheral blood.

Written as DNA, the CDR3 is TGTGCCAGCAGCAAGGACACCGACAATGAGCAGTTCTTC. Translated, it gives CASSKDTDNEQFF. V and J are TRBV6-5 and TRBJ2-1; perhaps TRBD1 as D (5 bases). Germline CDR1 MNHEY, CDR2 SVGAGI. V lost 6 bases to trimming and J lost 5 bases, with 11 bases between them. The CDR3 is 13 residues long.